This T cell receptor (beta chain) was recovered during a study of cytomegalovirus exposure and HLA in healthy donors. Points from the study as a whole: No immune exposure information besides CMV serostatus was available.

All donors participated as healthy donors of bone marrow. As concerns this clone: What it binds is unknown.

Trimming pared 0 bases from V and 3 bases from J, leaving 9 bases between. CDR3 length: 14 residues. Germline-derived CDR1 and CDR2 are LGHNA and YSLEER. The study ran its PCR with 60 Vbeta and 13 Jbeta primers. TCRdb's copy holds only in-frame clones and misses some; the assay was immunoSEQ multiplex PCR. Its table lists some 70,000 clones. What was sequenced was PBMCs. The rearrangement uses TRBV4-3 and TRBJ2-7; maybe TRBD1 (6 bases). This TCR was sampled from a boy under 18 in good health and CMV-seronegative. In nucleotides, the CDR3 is TGCGCCAGCAGCCAAGATTGGGGGCGCTACGAGCAGTACTTC. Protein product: CASSQDWGRYEQYF.